This T cell receptor beta chain stems from a study of T cells after yellow fever vaccination. 5'RACE template switching produced TCR cDNA carrying a universal primer site and UMIs. TCRdb itself ran the 5' RACE reads through MiXCR, one entry per CDR3 protein. The table includes about 260,000 distinct CDR3 sequences, approximately 3.8% detected once. This clonotype was observed at least ten times. Its antigen is unknown. The CDR3 has 15 residues. The ends were cut back, 3 bases at V and 2 bases at J, with 12 bases in the middle. CDR1 and CDR2 (germline): SGHTA, FQGNSA. Study-level findings and limits: Peaking faster, on day 5 versus 15, the secondary response was nonetheless weaker. There was a possibility that FACS-sorted repertoires contained abundant clonotypes contaminating from the bulk population.

V gene TRBV7-2 combines with J gene TRBJ2-3; either TRBD1 or TRBD2 may fit D (5 bases each). This receptor was obtained from a man between 18 and 29 years old who received the YFV17D yellow fever vaccine. Sequencing was performed on PBMCs, taken 15 days after the yellow fever booster vaccination. CDR3 sequence reads: CASSLWDVNTDTQYF. CDR3 DNA sequence: TGTGCCAGCAGCTTGTGGGACGTAAACACAGATACGCAGTATTTT.